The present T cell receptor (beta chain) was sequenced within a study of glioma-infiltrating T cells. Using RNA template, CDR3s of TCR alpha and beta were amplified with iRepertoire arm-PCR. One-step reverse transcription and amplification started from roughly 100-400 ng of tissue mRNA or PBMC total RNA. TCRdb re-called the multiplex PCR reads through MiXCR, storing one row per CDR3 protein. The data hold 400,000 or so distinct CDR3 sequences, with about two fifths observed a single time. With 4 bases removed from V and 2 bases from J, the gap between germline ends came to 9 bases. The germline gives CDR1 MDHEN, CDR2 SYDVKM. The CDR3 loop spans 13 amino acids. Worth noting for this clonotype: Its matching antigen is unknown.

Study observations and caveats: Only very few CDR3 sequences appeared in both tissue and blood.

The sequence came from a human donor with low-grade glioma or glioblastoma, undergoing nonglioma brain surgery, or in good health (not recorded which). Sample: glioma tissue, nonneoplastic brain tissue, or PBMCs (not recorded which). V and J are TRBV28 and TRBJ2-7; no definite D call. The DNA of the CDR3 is TGTGCCAGCAGTTGGACGGTCACCTACGAGCAGTACTTC. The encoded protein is CASSWTVTYEQYF. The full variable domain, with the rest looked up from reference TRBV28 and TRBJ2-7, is DVKVTQSSRYLVKRTGEKVFLECVQDMDHENMFWYRQDPGLGLRLIYFSYDVKMKEKGDIPEGYSVSREKKERFSLILESASTNQTSMYLCASSWTVTYEQYFGPGTRLTVT.